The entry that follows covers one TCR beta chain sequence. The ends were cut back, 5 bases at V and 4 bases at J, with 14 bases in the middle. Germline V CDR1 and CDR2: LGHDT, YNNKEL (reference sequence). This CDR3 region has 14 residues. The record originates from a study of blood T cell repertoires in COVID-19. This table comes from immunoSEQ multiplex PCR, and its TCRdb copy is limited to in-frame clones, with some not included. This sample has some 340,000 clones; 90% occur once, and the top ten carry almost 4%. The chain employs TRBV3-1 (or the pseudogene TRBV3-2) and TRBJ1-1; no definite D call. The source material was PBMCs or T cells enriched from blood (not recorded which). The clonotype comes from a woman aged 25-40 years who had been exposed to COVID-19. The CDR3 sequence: CASSSLPTGTEAFF. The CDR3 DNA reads TGTGCCAGCAGCTCACTGCCGACGGGCACTGAAGCTTTCTTT.